Described below is a single TCR beta chain sequence and its context. Its antigen is unidentified. The source of the sample is a study of OX40 agonist ivuxolimab in advanced cancers. Study-level points and caveats: Dosing at 0.1 to 3.0 mg/kg was accompanied by clonal expansion of CD4+ and CD8+ blood T cells by week 6.

V lost 1 base and J lost 7; bases outside the gene matches: 8. CDR1 is GTSNPN and CDR2 is SVGIG in the germline V gene (reference sequence). This CDR3 contains 15 residues. The repertoire was sequenced with immunoSEQ multiplex PCR; TCRdb's copy has only in-frame clones and lacks some. In the table there are approximately 88,000 clones, around nine tenths of which are singletons. Here the sequenced sample was CD4+ or CD8+ T cells sorted from blood, taken in a trial of the OX40 agonist ivuxolimab. The gene calls are TRBV30 and TRBJ1-5; 9 nucleotides line up with TRBD1. The origin of this receptor is an adult with an advanced solid tumor such as melanoma, head and neck, liver or kidney cancer. Here the CDR3 DNA reads TGTGCCTGGAGTGCAAGGGACAGGGAGGGGCAGCCCCAGCATTTT. Encoded protein: CAWSARDREGQPQHF.